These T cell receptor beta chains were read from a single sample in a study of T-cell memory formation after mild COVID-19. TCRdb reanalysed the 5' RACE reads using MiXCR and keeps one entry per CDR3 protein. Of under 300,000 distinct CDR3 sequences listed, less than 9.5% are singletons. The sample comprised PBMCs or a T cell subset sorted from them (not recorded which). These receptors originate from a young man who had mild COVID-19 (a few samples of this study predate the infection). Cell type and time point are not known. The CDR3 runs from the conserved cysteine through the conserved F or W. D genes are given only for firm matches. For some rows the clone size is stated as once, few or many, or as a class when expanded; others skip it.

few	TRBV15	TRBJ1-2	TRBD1	TGTGCCACCAGAAAAGGACAGGGCGGGGACTATGGCTACACCTTC	CATRKGQGGDYGYTF
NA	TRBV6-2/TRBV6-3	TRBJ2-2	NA	TGTGCCAGCAGTTATTGGGGGTATAACACCGGGGAGCTGTTTTTT	CASSYWGYNTGELFF
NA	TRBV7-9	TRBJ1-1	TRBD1	TGTGCCAGCAGCCCGGACAGGTTGGGTTTGCGCACTGAAGCTTTCTTT	CASSPDRLGLRTEAFF
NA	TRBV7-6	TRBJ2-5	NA	TGTGCCAGCAGCTTCCGGGACGGCCAAGAGACCCAGTACTTC	CASSFRDGQETQYF
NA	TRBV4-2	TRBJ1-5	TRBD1	TGTGCCAGCAGCCAGCAGGGGGCGAGCAATCAGCCCCAGCATTTT	CASSQQGASNQPQHF
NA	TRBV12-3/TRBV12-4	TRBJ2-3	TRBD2	TGTGCCAGCAGTTTGGCCGGGACTAGCGTGACAGATACGCAGTATTTT	CASSLAGTSVTDTQYF
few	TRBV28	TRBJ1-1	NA	TGTGCCAGCAGTCCAGAGGTCCCAGAAGCTTTCTTT	CASSPEVPEAFF
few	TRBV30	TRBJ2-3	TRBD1	TGTGCCTGGATGACAGGGGGGACAGATACGCAGTATTTT	CAWMTGGTDTQYF
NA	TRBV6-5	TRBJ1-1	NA	TGTGCCAGCAGGAAATATGGAGTCGACAACACTGAAGCTTTCTTT	CASRKYGVDNTEAFF
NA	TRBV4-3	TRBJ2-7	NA	TGCGCCAGCAGCCAAGATTGGGGTCTCCAGCACTACGAGCAGTACTTC	CASSQDWGLQHYEQYF
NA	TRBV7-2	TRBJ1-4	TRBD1	TGTGCCAGCAGCCAGTGGACAGGGGGGGAAAAACTGTTTTTT	CASSQWTGGEKLFF
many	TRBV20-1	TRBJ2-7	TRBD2	TGCAGTGCTAGCCGGACTAGCGTCACATACGAGCAGTACTTC	CSASRTSVTYEQYF
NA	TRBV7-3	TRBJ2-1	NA	TGTGCCAGCAGCTTAACGAGGTGGAGTGGTGAGCAGTTCTTC	CASSLTRWSGEQFF
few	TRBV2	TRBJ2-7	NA	TGTGCCAGCAGTACTACAAGTACCTACGAGCAGTACTTC	CASSTTSTYEQYF
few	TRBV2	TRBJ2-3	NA	TGTGCCAGCGCCCTGATAGATACGCAGTATTTT	CASALIDTQYF
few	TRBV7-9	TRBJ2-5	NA	TGTGCCAGCAGCTTAGGGGCAGGACTGGAGACCCAGTACTTC	CASSLGAGLETQYF
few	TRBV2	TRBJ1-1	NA	TGTGCCAGCACCTTACAGGAGAACACTGAAGCTTTCTTT	CASTLQENTEAFF
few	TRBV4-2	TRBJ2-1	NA	TGTGCCAGCAGCCAACCAGAGTCGATGGACGCTCCTTACAATGAGCAGTTCTTC	CASSQPESMDAPYNEQFF
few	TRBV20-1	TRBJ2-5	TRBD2	TGCAGTGCAAGGAGCGGGGGGGCGGAGACCCAGTACTTC	CSARSGGAETQYF
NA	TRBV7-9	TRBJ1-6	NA	TGTGCCAGCAGCCCCACAGTGCATAATTCACCCCTCCACTTT	CASSPTVHNSPLHF
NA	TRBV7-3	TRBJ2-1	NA	TGTGCCAGCAGCTTAGGGCTTAGTGGGCAGTTCTTC	CASSLGLSGQFF
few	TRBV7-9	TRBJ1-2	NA	TGTGCCAGCAGCTTAGCGCTATATGGAAAGTCGAACTATGGCTACACCTTC	CASSLALYGKSNYGYTF
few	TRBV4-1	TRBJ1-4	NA	TGCGCCAGCAGCCAAGTTCCCAGTACGGAGGAAAAACTGTTTTTT	CASSQVPSTEEKLFF
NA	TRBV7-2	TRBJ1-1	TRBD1	TGTGCCAGCAGCTTGGACAGGGTGTCCACTGAAGCTTTCTTT	CASSLDRVSTEAFF
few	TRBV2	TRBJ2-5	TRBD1	TGTGCCAGCAGTGTCTTTTCCAGGGGGAGAACCGGGAAGACCCAGTACTTC	CASSVFSRGRTGKTQYF
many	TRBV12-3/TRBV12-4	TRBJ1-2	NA	TGTGCCAGCAGACCCTCGGGGACGTTTTTGGGCTACACCTTC	CASRPSGTFLGYTF
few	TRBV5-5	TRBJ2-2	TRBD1	TGTGCCAGCAGGTTGGGGCCCGGGACAGGGGTCACCGGGGAGCTGTTTTTT	CASRLGPGTGVTGELFF
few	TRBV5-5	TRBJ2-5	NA	TGTGCCAGCAGGGCAGGCCTGGGGACCCAGTACTTC	CASRAGLGTQYF
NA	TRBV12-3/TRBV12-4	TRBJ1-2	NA	TGTGCCAGCAGTTTGTGGGGGGCCGATGGCTACACCTTC	CASSLWGADGYTF
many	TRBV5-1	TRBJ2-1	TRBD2	TGCGCCAGCAGCTTAGGCCGAGCGGGGAGCAATGAGCAGTTCTTC	CASSLGRAGSNEQFF
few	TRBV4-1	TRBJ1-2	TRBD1	TGCGCCAGCAGCCAACCGGGACAGGGTATCTATGGCTACACCTTC	CASSQPGQGIYGYTF
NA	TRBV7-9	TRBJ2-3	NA	TGTGCCAGCATTGGCGGGGTCCGGGATACGCAGTATTTT	CASIGGVRDTQYF
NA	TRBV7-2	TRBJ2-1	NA	TGTGCCAGCAGCTTAAGGGGGGATTACAATGAGCAGTTCTTC	CASSLRGDYNEQFF
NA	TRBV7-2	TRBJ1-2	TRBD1	TGTGCCAGCAGCCAGGGGGGGGCCTACTATGGCTACACCTTC	CASSQGGAYYGYTF
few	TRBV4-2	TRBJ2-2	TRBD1	TGTGCCAGCAGCAAAGGACAGGGGGCTAGTACCGGGGAGCTGTTTTTT	CASSKGQGASTGELFF
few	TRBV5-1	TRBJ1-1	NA	TGCGCCAGCAGCTTTCGGTGGGGGAACACTGAAGCTTTCTTT	CASSFRWGNTEAFF
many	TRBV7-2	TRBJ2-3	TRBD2	TGTGCCAGCAGCCGACCCGCGGGGGGCTCCAGCCTCGGACATACGCAGTATTTT	CASSRPAGGSSLGHTQYF
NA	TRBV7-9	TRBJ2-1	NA	TGTGCCAGCAGCTTAGCAAGCAGCAACAATGAGCAGTTCTTC	CASSLASSNNEQFF
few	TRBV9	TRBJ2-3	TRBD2	TGTGCCAGCAGCACCTCTAGCGGGGGGGTCACAGATACGCAGTATTTT	CASSTSSGGVTDTQYF
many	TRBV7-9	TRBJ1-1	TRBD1	TGTGCCAGCAGCTTCGGGACAGGTTTCTTGGACACTGAAGCTTTCTTT	CASSFGTGFLDTEAFF
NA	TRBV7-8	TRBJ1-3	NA	TGTGCCAGCAGCTTAGTGGGCCTCGAAAAATCAGGAAACACCATATATTTT	CASSLVGLEKSGNTIYF
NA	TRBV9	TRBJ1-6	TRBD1	TGTGCCAGCAGCGCTGCGACAGGGGTGAGGTCCTATAATTCACCCCTCCACTTT	CASSAATGVRSYNSPLHF
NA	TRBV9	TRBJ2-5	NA	TGTGCCAGGGGGTGCCAGGCGGAGACCCAGTACTTC	CARGCQAETQYF
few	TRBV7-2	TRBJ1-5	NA	TGTGCCAGCAGCGCGGGGGGAAAGAATCAGCCCCAGCATTTT	CASSAGGKNQPQHF
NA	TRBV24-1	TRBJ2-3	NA	TGTGCCACCAGTGATCGGGCAGGGGCTTCAGATACGCAGTATTTT	CATSDRAGASDTQYF
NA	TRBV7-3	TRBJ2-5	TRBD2	TGTGCCAGCAGCTTACAGGGCGGGGGGGCAGAGACCCAGTACTTC	CASSLQGGGAETQYF
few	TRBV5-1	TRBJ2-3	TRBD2	TGCGCCAGCAGCTTGGCAAGCGGGGCTGTAAGAACAGATACGCAGTATTTT	CASSLASGAVRTDTQYF